Shown below are 5 T cell receptor beta chains from a single sample sequenced in a study of cytomegalovirus exposure and HLA in healthy donors. Primers for the PCR totalled 60 Vbeta and 13 Jbeta. Generated by immunoSEQ multiplex PCR, the TCRdb table keeps only in-frame clones and is missing some. This sample carries around 150,000 clones, 76% of them seen once, and the ten largest clones take about 1.8%. The sample taken for sequencing was PBMCs. The source of these receptors is a female donor in good health and CMV-seropositive.

The table lists this clone with a few counts. The J gene is TRBJ1-1, the V gene TRBV9, with D perhaps matching TRBD1 (6 bases). CDR1 SGDLS and CDR2 YYNGEE come from the germline V gene. V gave up 3 bases and J gave up 5 bases, with 17 bases separating them. The CDR3 spans 15 residues. CDR3 sequence reads: CASSAAGGGRTEAFF. The CDR3 nucleotides are TGTGCCAGCAGCGCTGCCGGGGGGGGGCGTACTGAAGCTTTCTTT.

This clone has a handful of counts. This chain uses TRBV19 with TRBJ1-2; D is unclear. Trimming shortened V by 6 bases and J by 4 bases, and 15 bases separated the two germline ends. Germline V lookup: CDR1 LNHDA, CDR2 SQIVND (reference sequence). The CDR3 sequence is 14 residues long. The CDR3 DNA reads as TGTGCCAGTAGGCGGGTGGGCCTCCCCTATGGCTACACCTTC. Amino acids: CASRRVGLPYGYTF. Looking up the rest from reference TRBV19 and TRBJ1-2 gives the full variable domain: DGGITQSPKYLFRKEGQNVTLSCEQNLNHDAMYWYRQDPGQGLRLIYYSQIVNDFQKGDIAEGYSVSREKKESFPLTVTSAQKNPTAFYLCASRRVGLPYGYTFGSGTRLTVV.

The rearrangement uses TRBV10-1 and TRBJ1-1, with D perhaps matching TRBD1 (5 bases). V was clipped by 2 bases and J by 4 bases, with 8 bases between them. The CDR3 is 13 residues long. Germline V gene lookup returns CDR1 WNHNN and CDR2 SYGVQD (reference sequence). The CDR3 DNA reads as TGCGCCAGCAGTGAGATCGGGGGCACTGAAGCTTTCTTT. Translated, it gives CASSEIGGTEAFF.

The chain has TRBV6-6 and TRBJ2-5; 7 bases align to TRBD2. V was clipped by 7 bases and J by 0 bases; unmatched bases: 11. This CDR3 is built from 16 residues. The germline V gene encodes CDR1 MNHNY and CDR2 SVGAGI (reference sequence). CDR3 in amino acids: CASTTTLRGYQETQYF. The CDR3 DNA reads TGTGCCAGCACCACCACCTTGCGGGGGTACCAAGAGACCCAGTACTTC.

This chain links TRBV6-1 with TRBJ1-2; 10 bases match TRBD1. There are 14 residues in the CDR3. Germline V gives CDR1 MNHNS, CDR2 SASEGT. J lost 4 bases, V lost 6 bases, and 5 bases had no gene match. CDR3: CASRVGQGTYGYTF. The CDR3 nucleotides read TGTGCCAGCAGGGTGGGACAGGGGACCTATGGCTACACCTTC.